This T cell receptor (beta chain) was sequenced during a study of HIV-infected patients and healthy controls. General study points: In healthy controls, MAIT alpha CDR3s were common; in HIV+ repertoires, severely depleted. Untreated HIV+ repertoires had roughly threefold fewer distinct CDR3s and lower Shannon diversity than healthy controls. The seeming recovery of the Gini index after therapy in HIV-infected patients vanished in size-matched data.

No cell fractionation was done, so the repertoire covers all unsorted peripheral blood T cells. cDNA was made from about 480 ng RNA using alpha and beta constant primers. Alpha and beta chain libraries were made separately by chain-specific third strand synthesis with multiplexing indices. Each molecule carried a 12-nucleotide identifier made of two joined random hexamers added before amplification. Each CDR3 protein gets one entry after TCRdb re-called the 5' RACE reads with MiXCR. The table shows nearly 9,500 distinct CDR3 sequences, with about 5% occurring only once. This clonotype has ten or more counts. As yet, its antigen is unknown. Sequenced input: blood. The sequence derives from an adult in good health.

CDR3 loop: CASSPGAGPVSYNEQFF. CDR3 in DNA: TGTGCCAGCTCACCCGGGGCAGGACCTGTCTCCTACAATGAGCAGTTCTTC. The rearrangement links TRBV18 to TRBJ2-1; D tentatively reads TRBD1 or TRBD2 (5 bases each). Germline V gives CDR1 KGHSH, CDR2 LQKENI. Trimming pared 3 bases from V and 0 bases from J, leaving 15 bases between. The CDR3 covers 17 residues. Drawing the rest from reference TRBV18 and TRBJ2-1, the complete variable domain is NAGVMQNPRHLVRRRGQEARLRCSPMKGHSHVYWYRQLPEEGLKFMVYLQKENIIDESGMPKERFSAEFPKEGPSILRIQQVVRGDSAAYFCASSPGAGPVSYNEQFFGPGTRLTVL.